Here is one T cell receptor (beta chain) with its context. What it binds is not known. This sample is drawn from a study of cytomegalovirus exposure and HLA in healthy donors. Overall study: Among the 398 donors who were genotyped, around 77% fell in the genetic ancestry cluster that is associated with self-reported Caucasian donors.

The V gene end was trimmed by 5 bases and the J gene end by 5 bases; junction bases not matched to a gene: 3. Per germline, CDR1 SEHNR and CDR2 FQNEAQ (reference sequence). The length of the CDR3 is 14 residues. Findings of the study overall: Indistinguishable V segments such as TRBV6-2 and TRBV6-3 were excluded. A list of around 160 TCR beta chains associated with cytomegalovirus was given.

Both 60 Vbeta primers and 13 Jbeta primers went into the PCR. TCRdb's table, derived via immunoSEQ multiplex PCR, lists solely in-frame clones and lacks some. The table shows 90,000 to 100,000 clones, with roughly 70% occurring only once. The TCR originated in a man aged 50-59 years in good health and CMV-seronegative. V is TRBV7-9 and J is TRBJ2-7; TRBD2 matches at 13 bases. Sequences were obtained from PBMCs. The CDR3: CASSPGTSGNEQYF. The CDR3 DNA is TGTGCCAGCAGCCCCGGGACTAGCGGGAACGAGCAGTACTTC.